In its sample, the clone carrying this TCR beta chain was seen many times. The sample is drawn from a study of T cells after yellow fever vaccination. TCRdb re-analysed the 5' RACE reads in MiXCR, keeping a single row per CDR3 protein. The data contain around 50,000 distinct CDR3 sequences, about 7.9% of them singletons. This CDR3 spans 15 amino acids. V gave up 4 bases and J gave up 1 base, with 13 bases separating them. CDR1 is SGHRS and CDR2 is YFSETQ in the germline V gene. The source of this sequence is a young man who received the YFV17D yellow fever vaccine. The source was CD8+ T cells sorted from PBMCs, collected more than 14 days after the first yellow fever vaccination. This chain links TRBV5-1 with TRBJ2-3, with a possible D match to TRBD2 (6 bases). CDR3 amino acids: CASSPGVVRTDTQYF. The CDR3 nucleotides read TGCGCCAGCAGCCCGGGGGTGGTGCGCACAGATACGCAGTATTTT. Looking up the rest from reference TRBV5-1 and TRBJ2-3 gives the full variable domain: KAGVTQTPRYLIKTRGQQVTLSCSPISGHRSVSWYQQTPGQGLQFLFEYFSETQRNKGNFPGRFSGRQFSNSRSEMNVSTLELGDSALYLCASSPGVVRTDTQYFGPGTRLTVL.